The TCR beta chain under discussion was sequenced for a study of T cell clusters in autoimmune cytopenias. Of note for this clonotype: The antigen remains unidentified.

TRB was amplified by touch-down multiplex PCR, primer pools A and B combined. Each CDR3 protein gets one entry in TCRdb, which reprocessed the multiplex PCR reads and gives no DNA. The repertoire table contains around 9,800 distinct CDR3 sequences. TRB was amplified from about 260 ng of peripheral blood genomic DNA per sample. Study findings and constraints: Compared with active autoimmune hepatitis patients, healthy donors showed 2.5 to 3-fold more exclusive TRB clusters. The T cell clusters came from computational analysis alone and lack functional validation.

The sample also formed part of further work on T cell repertoires in aging, cancer and after chemotherapy.

The sequence was obtained from a human donor in good health. Sequenced sample: peripheral blood.

CDR3 residues: CASSEVTTDTQYF. The chain links TRBV6-1 to TRBJ2-3. This CDR3 is 13 amino acids long. Germline CDR1 and CDR2: MNHNS and SASEGT.